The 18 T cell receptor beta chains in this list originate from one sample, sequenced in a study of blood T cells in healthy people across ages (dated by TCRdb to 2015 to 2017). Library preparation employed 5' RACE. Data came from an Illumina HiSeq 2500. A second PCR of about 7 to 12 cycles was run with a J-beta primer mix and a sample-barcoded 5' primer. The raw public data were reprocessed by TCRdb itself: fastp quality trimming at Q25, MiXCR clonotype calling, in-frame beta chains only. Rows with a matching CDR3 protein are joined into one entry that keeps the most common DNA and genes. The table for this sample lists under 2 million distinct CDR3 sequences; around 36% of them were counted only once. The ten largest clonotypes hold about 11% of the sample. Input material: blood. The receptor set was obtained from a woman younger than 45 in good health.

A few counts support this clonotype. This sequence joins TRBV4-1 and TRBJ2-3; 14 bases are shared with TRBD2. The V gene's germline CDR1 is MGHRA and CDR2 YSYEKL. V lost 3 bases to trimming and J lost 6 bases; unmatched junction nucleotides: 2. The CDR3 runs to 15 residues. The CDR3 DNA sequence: TGCGCCAGCAGCCACCGACTAGCGGGGGGGGATACGCAGTATTTT. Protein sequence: CASSHRLAGGDTQYF.

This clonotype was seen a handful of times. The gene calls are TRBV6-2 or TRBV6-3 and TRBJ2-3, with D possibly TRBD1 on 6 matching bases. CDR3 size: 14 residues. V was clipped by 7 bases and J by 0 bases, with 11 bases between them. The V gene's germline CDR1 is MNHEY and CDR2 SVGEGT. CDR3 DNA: TGTGCCAGCACGCGACAGGCTAGCACAGATACGCAGTATTTT. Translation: CASTRQASTDTQYF.

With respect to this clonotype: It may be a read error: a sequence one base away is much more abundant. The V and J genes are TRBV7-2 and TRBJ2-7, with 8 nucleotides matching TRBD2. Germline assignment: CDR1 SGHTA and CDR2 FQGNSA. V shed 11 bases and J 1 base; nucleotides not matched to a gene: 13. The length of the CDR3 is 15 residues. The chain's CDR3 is CAGVPGSGGSYEQYF. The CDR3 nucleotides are TGTGCCGGCGTCCCGGGATCGGGGGGGTCCTACGAGCAGTACTTC.

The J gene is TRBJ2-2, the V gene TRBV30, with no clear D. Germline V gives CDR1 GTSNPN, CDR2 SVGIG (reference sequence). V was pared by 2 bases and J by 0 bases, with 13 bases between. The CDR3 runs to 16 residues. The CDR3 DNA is TGTGCCTGGAGTCCGTTAACCCCAGCGAACACCGGGGAGCTGTTTTTT. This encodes CAWSPLTPANTGELFF.

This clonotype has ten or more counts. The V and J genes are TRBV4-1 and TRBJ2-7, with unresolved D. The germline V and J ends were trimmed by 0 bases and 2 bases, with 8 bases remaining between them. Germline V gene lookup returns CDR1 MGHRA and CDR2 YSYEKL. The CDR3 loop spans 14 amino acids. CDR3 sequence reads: CASSQDRGAYEQYF. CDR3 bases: TGCGCCAGCAGCCAAGATAGAGGAGCCTACGAGCAGTACTTC.

The CDR3 protein is CASPEVLQGKDTEAFF. The CDR3 coding sequence is TGTGCCAGCCCCGAGGTCTTACAGGGAAAAGACACTGAAGCTTTCTTT. J is TRBJ1-1 and V is TRBV7-9; TRBD1 might be the D (6 bases). The germline CDR1 and CDR2 sequences are SEHNR and FQNEAQ (reference sequence). The CDR3 contains 16 residues. Trimming cost V 8 bases and J 3 bases, with 22 bases left between them.

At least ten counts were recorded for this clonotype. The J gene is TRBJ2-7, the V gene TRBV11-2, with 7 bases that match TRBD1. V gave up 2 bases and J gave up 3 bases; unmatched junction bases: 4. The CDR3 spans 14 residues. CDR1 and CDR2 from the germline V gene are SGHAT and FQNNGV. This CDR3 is CASSLWDSGYEQYF. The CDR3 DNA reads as TGTGCCAGCAGCTTATGGGACAGTGGCTACGAGCAGTACTTC.

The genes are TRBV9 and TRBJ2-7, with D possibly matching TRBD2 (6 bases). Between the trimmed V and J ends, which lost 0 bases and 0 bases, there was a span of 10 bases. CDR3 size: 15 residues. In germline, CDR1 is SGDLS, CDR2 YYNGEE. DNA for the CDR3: TGTGCCAGCAGCGTAGCTGGAGGGGTCTCCTACGAGCAGTACTTC. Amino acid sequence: CASSVAGGVSYEQYF.

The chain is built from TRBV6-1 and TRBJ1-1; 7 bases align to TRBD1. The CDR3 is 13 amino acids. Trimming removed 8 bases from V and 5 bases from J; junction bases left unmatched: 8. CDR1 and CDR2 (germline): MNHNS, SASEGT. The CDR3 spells CASSDREWTEAFF. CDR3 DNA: TGTGCCAGCTCAGACAGGGAGTGGACTGAAGCTTTCTTT.

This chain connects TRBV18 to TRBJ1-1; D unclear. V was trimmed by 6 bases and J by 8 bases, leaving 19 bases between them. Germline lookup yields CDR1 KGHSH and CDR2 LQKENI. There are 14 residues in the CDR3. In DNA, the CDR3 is TGTGCCAGCTCGCCCGAACGGATTTTACCCGAAGCTTTCTTT. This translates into CASSPERILPEAFF.

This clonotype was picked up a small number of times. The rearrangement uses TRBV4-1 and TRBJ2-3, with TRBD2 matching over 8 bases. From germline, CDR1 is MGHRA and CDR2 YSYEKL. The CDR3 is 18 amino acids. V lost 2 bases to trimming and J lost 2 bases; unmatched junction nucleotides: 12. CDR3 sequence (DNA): TGCGCCAGCAGCCAAACGGTGAGCGGGAGTTGGAACACAGATACGCAGTATTTT. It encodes CASSQTVSGSWNTDTQYF.

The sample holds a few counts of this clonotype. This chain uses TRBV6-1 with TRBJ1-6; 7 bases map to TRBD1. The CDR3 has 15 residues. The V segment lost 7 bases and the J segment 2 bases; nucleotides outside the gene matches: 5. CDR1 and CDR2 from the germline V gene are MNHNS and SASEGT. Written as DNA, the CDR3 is TGTGCCAGCAAACCCGGGACAGCCTATAATTCACCCCTCCACTTT. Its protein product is CASKPGTAYNSPLHF.

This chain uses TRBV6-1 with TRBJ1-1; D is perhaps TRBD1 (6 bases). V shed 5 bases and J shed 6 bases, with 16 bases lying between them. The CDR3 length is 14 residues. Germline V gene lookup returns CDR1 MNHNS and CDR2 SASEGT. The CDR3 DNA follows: TGTGCCAGCAGTAACCAGAGGGGGATGGCTGAAGCTTTCTTT. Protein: CASSNQRGMAEAFF.

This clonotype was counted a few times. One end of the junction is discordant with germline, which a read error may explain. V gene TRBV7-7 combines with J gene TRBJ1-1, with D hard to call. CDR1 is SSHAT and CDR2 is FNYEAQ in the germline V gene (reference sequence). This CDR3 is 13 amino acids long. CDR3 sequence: CASSLARNSEAFF. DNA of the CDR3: TGTGCCAGCAGCTTAGCCAGGAACAGTGAAGCTTTCTTT.

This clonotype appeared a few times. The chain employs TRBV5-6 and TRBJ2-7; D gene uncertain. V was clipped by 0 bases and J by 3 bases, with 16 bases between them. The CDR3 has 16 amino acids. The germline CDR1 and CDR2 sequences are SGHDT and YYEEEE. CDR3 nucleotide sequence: TGTGCCAGCAGCTTGGAAGCGTTGGGTTCTCGCTACGAGCAGTACTTC. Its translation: CASSLEALGSRYEQYF.

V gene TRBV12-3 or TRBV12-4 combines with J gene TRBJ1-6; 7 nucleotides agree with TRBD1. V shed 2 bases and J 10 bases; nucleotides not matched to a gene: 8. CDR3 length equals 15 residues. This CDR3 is CASSLWTGVPSPLHF. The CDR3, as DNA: TGTGCCAGCAGTTTATGGACAGGAGTACCGTCACCCCTCCACTTT.

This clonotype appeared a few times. In DNA form, the CDR3 reads TGCAGTGCTAGTTATGGGGACGAGCAGTACTTC. Translating gives CSASYGDEQYF. The V call is TRBV20-1, the J call TRBJ2-7; D is uncertain. The V gene's germline CDR1 is DFQATT and CDR2 SNEGSKA (reference sequence). The CDR3 runs 11 residues. V was shortened by 3 bases and J by 5 bases, with 8 bases between the two germline ends.

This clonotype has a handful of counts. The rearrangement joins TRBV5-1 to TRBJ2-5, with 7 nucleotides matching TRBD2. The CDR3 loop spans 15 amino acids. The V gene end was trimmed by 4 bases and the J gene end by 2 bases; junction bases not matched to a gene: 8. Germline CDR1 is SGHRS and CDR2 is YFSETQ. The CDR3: CASSISGIKQETQYF. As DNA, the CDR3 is TGCGCCAGCAGCATAAGCGGGATTAAGCAAGAGACCCAGTACTTC.